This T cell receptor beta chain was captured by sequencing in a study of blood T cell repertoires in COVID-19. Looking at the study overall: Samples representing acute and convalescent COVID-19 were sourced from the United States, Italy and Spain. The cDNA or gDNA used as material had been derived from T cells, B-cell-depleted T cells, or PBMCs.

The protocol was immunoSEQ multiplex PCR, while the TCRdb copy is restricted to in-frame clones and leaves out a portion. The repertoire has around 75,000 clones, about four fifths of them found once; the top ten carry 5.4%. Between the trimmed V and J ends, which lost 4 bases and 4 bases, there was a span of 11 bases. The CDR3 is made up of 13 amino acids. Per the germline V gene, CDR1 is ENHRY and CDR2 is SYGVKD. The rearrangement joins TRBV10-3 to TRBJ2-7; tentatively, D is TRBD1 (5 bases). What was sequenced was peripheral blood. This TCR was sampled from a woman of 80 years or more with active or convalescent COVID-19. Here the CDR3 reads CAISAREGYEQYF. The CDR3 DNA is TGTGCCATCAGTGCCAGGGAAGGTTACGAGCAGTACTTC.